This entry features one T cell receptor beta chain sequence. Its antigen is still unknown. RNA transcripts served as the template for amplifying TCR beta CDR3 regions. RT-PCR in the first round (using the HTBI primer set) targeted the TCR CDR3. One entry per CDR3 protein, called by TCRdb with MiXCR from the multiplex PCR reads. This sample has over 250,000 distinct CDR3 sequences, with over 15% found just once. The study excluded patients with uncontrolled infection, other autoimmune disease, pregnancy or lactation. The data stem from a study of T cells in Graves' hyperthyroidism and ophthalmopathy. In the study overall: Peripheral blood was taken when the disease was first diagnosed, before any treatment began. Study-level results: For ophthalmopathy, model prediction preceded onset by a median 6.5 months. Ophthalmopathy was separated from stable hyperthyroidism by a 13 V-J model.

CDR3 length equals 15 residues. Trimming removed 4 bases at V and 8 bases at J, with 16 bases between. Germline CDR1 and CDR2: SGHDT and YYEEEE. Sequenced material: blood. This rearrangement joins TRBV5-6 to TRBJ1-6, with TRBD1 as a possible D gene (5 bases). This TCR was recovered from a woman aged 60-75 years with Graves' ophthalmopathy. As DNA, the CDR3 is TGTGCCAGCAGCCGTACAGGAGGCAGTGATTCACCCCTCCACTTT. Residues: CASSRTGGSDSPLHF.